Included here is one T cell receptor beta chain sequence, with context. Per the authors' pipeline: ImmunoSEQ only sent back junction sequences with no quality scores, so filtering was done differently. Using immunoSEQ multiplex PCR, the repertoire was profiled, and TCRdb retains in-frame clones only, with some absent. That table furnishes V, J and clone size, whereas the DNA furnished D and trimming. This sample has 400,000 to 550,000 clones, with 79% found just once. The record originates from a study of shared clonotypes between healthy human individuals. V was shortened by 5 bases and J by 8 bases, with 12 bases between the two germline ends. The V gene's germline CDR1 is MDHEN and CDR2 SYDVKM. The CDR3 has 12 amino acids.

The chain recombines TRBV28 with TRBJ1-2; D is possibly TRBD1 (5 bases). The sample comprised PBMCs. The receptor was isolated from a woman aged 40 to 50 in good health. Some clones in this sample may be carry-over from other donors' samples. CDR3 bases: TGTGCCAGCAGTGCCGCAGGGATCGGCTACACCTTC. Translation gives CASSAAGIGYTF.